Presented here are 9 T cell receptor beta chains from one specimen sequenced in a study of T cell repertoires in cytomegalovirus infection. TCRdb re-analysed the reads in MiXCR, keeping a single row per CDR3 protein. Among about 71,000 distinct CDR3 sequences listed, roughly 22% were seen once. Antigen specificity for these receptors is unknown. The sequencing used CD8+ T cells from cultured PBMCs, collected from culture after CMV antigen stimulation. These receptors were collected from a human donor in good health (CMV status not recorded). Some clones in this sample may be carry-over from other donors' samples.

This clonotype was seen a handful of times. The rearrangement links TRBV4-1 to TRBJ2-7; 10 positions agree with TRBD1. Germline V gene sequence: CDR1 MGHRA, CDR2 YSYEKL. Trimming cost V 7 bases and J 3 bases; bases outside gene matches: 6. The CDR3 spans 14 residues. The CDR3: CASNNRDRGYEQYF. DNA of the CDR3: TGCGCCAGCAACAACCGGGACAGGGGCTACGAGCAGTACTTC.

As concerns this clonotype: With a much larger clone just one base away, this may be a read error. The rearrangement uses TRBV2 and TRBJ1-1, with D unclear. The CDR3 has 10 residues. Trimming removed 3 bases from V and 12 bases from J, with 8 bases in between. CDR1 SNHLY and CDR2 FYNNEI come from the germline V gene. The CDR3 region is CASSDSPTFF. In nucleotides, the CDR3 is TGTGCCAGCAGTGACTCTCCAACTTTCTTT. The full variable domain, its missing parts supplied by reference TRBV2 and TRBJ1-1, is EPEVTQTPSHQVTQMGQEVILRCVPISNHLYFYWYRQILGQKVEFLVSFYNNEISEKSEIFDDQFSVERPDGSNFTLKIRSTKLEDSAMYFCASSDSPTFFGQGTRLTVV.

The chain recombines TRBV7-6 with TRBJ2-2; 9 nucleotides line up with TRBD1. Trimming at V came to 5 bases and at J to 4 bases, leaving 8 bases not matched to a gene. CDR3 length equals 16 residues. CDR1 is SGHVS, CDR2 FNYEAQ, per germline. The DNA for the CDR3 is TGTGCCAGCAGCGGCGACAGGGGGACTATCACCGGGGAGCTGTTTTTT. The encoded protein is CASSGDRGTITGELFF.

A few counts support this clonotype. This chain joins TRBV7-9 and TRBJ1-1, with D perhaps TRBD1 (6 bases). The CDR3 contains 15 residues. Germline CDR1 is SEHNR and CDR2 is FQNEAQ (reference sequence). V lost 5 bases and J 1 base, leaving 14 bases between the germline ends. CDR3 sequence: CASSPTTGSNTEAFF. The CDR3 coding sequence is TGTGCCAGCAGCCCAACGACAGGTTCGAACACTGAAGCTTTCTTT.

This clonotype has just a few counts. The chain uses TRBV27 and TRBJ1-5, with no clear D. Germline V gene lookup returns CDR1 MNHEY and CDR2 SMNVEV (reference sequence). Trimming left V 3 bases short and J 9 bases short, with 12 bases between. This CDR3 contains 13 residues. The CDR3 DNA reads as TGTGCCAGCAGTTTTGTGCGTTCTGGGCCCCAGCATTTT. Its translation is CASSFVRSGPQHF.

A few counts support this clonotype. The chain couples TRBV4-1 to TRBJ2-5, with D possibly being TRBD2 (5 bases). Germline assignment: CDR1 MGHRA and CDR2 YSYEKL. The CDR3 spans 14 residues. V was shortened by 0 bases and J by 3 bases, with 8 bases between the two germline ends. Here the CDR3 DNA reads TGCGCCAGCAGCCAAGAGCTAGCCGAAGAGACCCAGTACTTC. Translating it yields CASSQELAEETQYF.

This clonotype was recorded a few times. The chain joins TRBV7-9 to TRBJ2-1, with unresolved D. Trimming left V 3 bases short and J 6 bases short, with 6 bases between. This CDR3 comprises 12 residues. In germline, CDR1 is SEHNR, CDR2 FQNEAQ (reference sequence). DNA for the CDR3: TGTGCCAGCAGCTTCGGATCCAATGAGCAGTTCTTC. Its translation is CASSFGSNEQFF.

This clonotype was seen a few times. CDR3 nucleotide sequence: TGTGCCAGCAGCCCTAGCCGGGACCTGAACAATGAGCAGTTCTTC. Translation: CASSPSRDLNNEQFF. The chain combines TRBV2 with TRBJ2-1; TRBD1 or TRBD2 may be the D gene (5 bases each). CDR1 is SNHLY, CDR2 FYNNEI, per germline. V lost 6 bases and J 5 bases, leaving 17 bases between the germline ends. This CDR3 comprises 15 residues. Variable domain in full (rest from reference TRBV2 and TRBJ2-1): EPEVTQTPSHQVTQMGQEVILRCVPISNHLYFYWYRQILGQKVEFLVSFYNNEISEKSEIFDDQFSVERPDGSNFTLKIRSTKLEDSAMYFCASSPSRDLNNEQFFGPGTRLTVL.

In its sample, this clonotype was seen a few times. V and J are TRBV15 and TRBJ2-3; D not resolved. This CDR3 spans 13 amino acids. Between the trimmed V and J ends, which lost 0 bases and 5 bases, there was a span of 6 bases. Germline assignment: CDR1 LNHNV and CDR2 YYDKDF (reference sequence). The CDR3 DNA is TGTGCCACCAGCAGAGATCTGGAAGATACGCAGTATTTT. This encodes CATSRDLEDTQYF.